The source of this T cell receptor beta chain is a study of T-cell reconstitution after alpha-beta-depleted transplantation in children. A TCRbeta library incorporating unique molecular identifiers was prepared. TCRdb re-called the PCR reads through MiXCR, storing one row per CDR3 protein. The sample carries under 300,000 distinct CDR3 sequences, more than 9% recorded once. This clonotype appeared once. Germline assignment: CDR1 LGHNA and CDR2 YNFKEQ. This CDR3 spans 16 amino acids. The ends were cut back, 9 bases at V and 0 bases at J, with 18 bases in the middle. V is TRBV4-2 and J is TRBJ1-5, with D possibly being TRBD1 (6 bases). Sequencing was performed on peripheral blood, taken 180 days after TCRalphabeta/CD19-depleted stem cell transplant. This TCR came from a male patient aged 2-10 years who had a stem cell transplant for chronic granulomatous disease, so the T cells may come from the graft donor. The CDR3, as DNA: TGTGCCAGGGGCCCGGGGGGCACCCTTAGCAATCAGCCCCAGCATTTT. Translated, it gives CARGPGGTLSNQPQHF.